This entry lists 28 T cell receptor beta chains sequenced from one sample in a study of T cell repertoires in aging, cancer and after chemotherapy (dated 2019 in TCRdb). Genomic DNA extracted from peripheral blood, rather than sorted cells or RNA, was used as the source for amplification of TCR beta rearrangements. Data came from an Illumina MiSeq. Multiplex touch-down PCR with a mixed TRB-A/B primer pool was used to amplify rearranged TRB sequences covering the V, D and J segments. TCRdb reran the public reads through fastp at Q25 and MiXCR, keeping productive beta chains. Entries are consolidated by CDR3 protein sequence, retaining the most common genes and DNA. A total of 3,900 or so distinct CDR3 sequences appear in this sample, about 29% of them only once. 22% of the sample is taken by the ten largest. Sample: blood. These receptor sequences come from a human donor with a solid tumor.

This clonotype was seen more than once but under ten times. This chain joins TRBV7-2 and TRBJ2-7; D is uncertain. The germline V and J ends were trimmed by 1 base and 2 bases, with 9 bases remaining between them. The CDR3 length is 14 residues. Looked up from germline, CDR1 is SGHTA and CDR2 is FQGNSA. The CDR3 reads CASSLGARAYEQYF. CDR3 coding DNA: TGTGCCAGCAGCTTAGGAGCTAGGGCCTACGAGCAGTACTTC.

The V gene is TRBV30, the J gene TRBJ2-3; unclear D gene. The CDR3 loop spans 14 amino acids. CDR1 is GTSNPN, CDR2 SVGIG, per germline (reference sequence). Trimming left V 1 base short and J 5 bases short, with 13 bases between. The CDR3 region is CAWSGTLEIDTQYF. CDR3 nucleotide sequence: TGTGCCTGGAGTGGTACTCTAGAAATAGATACGCAGTATTTT.

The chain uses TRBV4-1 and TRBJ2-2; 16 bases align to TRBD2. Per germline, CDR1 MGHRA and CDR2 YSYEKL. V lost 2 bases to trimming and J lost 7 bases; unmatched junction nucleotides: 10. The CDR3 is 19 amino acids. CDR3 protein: CASSQPTGTSGRASGELFF. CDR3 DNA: TGCGCCAGCAGCCAACCAACCGGGACTAGCGGGAGGGCCAGCGGGGAGCTGTTTTTT.

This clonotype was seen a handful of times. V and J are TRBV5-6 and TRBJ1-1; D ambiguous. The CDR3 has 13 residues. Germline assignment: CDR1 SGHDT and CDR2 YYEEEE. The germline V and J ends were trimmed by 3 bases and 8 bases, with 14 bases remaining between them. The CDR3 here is CASSSGYGEEAFF. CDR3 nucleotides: TGTGCCAGCAGCTCTGGCTACGGGGAAGAAGCTTTCTTT.

The CDR3 protein is CASSSTSGSSYEQYV. The DNA for the CDR3 is TGTGCCAGCTCATCGACTAGCGGGAGCAGCTACGAGCAGTACGTC. This chain links TRBV18 with TRBJ2-7, with 12 positions matching TRBD2. Germline values: CDR1 KGHSH, CDR2 LQKENI. CDR3 length: 15 amino acids. With V trimmed by 5 bases and J by 3 bases, 5 bases remained unmatched.

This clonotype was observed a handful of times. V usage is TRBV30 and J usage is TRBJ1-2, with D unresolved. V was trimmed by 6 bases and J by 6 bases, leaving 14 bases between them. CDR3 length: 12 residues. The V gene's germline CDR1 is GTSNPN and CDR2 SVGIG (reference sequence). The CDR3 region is CACLTPANGYTF. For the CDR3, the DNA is TGTGCCTGCCTGACCCCCGCTAATGGCTACACCTTC.

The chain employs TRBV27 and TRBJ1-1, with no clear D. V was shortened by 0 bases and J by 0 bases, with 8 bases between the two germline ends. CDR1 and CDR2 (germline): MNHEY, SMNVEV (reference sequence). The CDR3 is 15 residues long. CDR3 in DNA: TGTGCCAGCAGTTTATCCGCCCCCCTGAACACTGAAGCTTTCTTT. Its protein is CASSLSAPLNTEAFF.

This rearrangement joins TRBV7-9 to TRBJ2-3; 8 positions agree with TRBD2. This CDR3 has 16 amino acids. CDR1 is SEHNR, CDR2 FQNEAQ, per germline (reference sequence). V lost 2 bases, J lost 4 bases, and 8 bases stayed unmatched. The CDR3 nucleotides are TGTGCCAGCAGCTTACTTCGACCTAGCGGGTCAGATACGCAGTATTTT. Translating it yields CASSLLRPSGSDTQYF.

The CDR3: CASSPPGRGNQPQHF. DNA for the CDR3: TGTGCCAGCTCACCACCTGGCAGGGGAAATCAGCCCCAGCATTTT. The rearrangement uses TRBV18 and TRBJ1-5; a weak D match, TRBD1 (6 bases). V shed 0 bases and J shed 4 bases, with 10 bases lying between them. This CDR3 is 15 amino acids long. Germline values: CDR1 KGHSH, CDR2 LQKENI.

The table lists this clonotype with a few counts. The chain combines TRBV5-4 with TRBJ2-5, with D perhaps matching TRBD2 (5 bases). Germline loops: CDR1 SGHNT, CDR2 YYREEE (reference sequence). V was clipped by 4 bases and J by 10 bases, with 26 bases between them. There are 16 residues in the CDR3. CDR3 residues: CASSPLRGEEAVNQYF. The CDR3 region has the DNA TGTGCCAGCAGCCCCCTTCGGGGAGAGGAGGCGGTGAACCAGTACTTC. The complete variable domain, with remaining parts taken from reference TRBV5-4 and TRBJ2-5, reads ETGVTQSPTHLIKTRGQQVTLRCSSQSGHNTVSWYQQALGQGPQFIFQYYREEENGRGNFPPRFSGLQFPNYSSELNVNALELDDSALYLCASSPLRGEEAVNQYFGPGTRLLVL.

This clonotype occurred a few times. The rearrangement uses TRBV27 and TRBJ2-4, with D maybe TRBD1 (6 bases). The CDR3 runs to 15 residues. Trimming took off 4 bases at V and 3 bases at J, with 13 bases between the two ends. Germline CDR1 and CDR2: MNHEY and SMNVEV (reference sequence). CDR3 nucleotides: TGTGCCAGCAGTTCAGGGGATTGGGTCAAAAACATTCAGTACTTC. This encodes CASSSGDWVKNIQYF.

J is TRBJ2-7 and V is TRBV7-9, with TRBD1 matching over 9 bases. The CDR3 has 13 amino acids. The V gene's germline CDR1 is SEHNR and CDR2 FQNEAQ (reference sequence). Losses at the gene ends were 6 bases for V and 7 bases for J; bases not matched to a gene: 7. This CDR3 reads CASSPRQGVEQYV. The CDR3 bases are TGTGCCAGCAGTCCCCGACAGGGGGTTGAGCAGTACGTC.

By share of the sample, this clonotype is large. The CDR3 sequence is CSVRWDTGELFF. The CDR3, as DNA: TGCAGCGTTAGGTGGGACACCGGGGAGCTGTTTTTT. The chain couples TRBV29-1 to TRBJ2-2; unclear D gene. The ends were cut back, 5 bases at V and 3 bases at J, with 7 bases in the middle. Per germline, CDR1 SQVTM and CDR2 ANQGSEA. CDR3 size: 12 residues.

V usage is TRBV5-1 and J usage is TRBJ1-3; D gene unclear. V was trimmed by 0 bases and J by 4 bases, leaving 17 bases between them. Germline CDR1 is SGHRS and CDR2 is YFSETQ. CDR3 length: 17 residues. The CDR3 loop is CASSLEILGRPGNTIYF. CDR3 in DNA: TGCGCCAGCAGCTTGGAAATCCTGGGCCGACCGGGAAACACCATATATTTT.

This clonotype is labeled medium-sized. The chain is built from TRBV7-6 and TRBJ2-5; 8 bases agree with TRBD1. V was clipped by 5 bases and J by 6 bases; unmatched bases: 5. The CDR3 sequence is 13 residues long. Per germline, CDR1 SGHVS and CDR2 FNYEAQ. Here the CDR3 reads CASSHRDRKTQYF. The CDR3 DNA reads TGTGCCAGCAGCCACCGGGACAGGAAGACCCAGTACTTC.

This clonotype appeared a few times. CDR3 DNA: TGTGCCAGCAGTTATCGGGCTAGCGGGAGGGTTGAGGTCGGCACAGATACGCAGTATTTT. Translating gives CASSYRASGRVEVGTDTQYF. The chain combines TRBV6-5 with TRBJ2-3; 12 bases line up with TRBD2. There are 20 residues in the CDR3. CDR1 is MNHEY and CDR2 is SVGAGI in the germline V gene. Trimming removed 3 bases from V and 1 base from J; junction bases left unmatched: 14.

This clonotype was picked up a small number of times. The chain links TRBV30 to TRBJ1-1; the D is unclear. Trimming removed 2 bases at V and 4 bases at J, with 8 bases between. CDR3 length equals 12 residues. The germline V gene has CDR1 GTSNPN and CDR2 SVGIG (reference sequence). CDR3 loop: CAWSPGGTEAFF. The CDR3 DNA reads TGTGCCTGGAGTCCCGGAGGCACTGAAGCTTTCTTT. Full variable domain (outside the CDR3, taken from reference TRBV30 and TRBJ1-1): SQTIHQWPATLVQPVGSPLSLECTVEGTSNPNLYWYRQAAGRGLQLLFYSVGIGQISSEVPQNLSASRPQDRQFILSSKKLLLSDSGFYLCAWSPGGTEAFFGQGTRLTVV.

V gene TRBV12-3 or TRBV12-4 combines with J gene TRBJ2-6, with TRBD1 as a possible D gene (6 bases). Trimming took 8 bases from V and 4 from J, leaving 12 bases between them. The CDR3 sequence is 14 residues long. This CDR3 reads CASDPGAGANVLTF. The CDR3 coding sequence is TGTGCCAGCGATCCAGGGGCCGGGGCCAACGTCCTGACTTTC.

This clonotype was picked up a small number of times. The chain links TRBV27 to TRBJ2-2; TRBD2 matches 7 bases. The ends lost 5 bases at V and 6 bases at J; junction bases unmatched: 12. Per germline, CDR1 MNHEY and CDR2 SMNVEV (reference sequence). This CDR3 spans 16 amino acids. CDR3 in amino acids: CASSPLGLAVAGELFF. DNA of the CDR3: TGTGCCAGCAGTCCCCTCGGGCTAGCGGTAGCCGGGGAGCTGTTTTTT.

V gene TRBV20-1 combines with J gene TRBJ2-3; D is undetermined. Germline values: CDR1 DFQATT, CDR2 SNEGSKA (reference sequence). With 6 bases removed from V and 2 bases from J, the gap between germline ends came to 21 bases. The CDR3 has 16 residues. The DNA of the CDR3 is TGCAGTGCGAACACAAAAAGGTCCCATAACACAGATACGCAGTATTTT. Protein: CSANTKRSHNTDTQYF.

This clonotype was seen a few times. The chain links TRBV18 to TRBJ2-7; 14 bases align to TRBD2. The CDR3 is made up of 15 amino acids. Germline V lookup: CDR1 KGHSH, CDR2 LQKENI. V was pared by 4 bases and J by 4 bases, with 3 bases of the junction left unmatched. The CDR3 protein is CASSLGTSGSYEQYV. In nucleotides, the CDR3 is TGTGCCAGCTCACTCGGGACTAGCGGGAGTTACGAGCAGTACGTC.

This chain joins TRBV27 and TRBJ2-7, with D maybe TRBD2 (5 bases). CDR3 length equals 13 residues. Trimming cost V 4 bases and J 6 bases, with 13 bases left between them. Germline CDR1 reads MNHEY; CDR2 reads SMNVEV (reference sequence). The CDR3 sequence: CASSSHRGLEQYV. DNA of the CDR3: TGTGCCAGCAGTTCCCACCGGGGTCTCGAGCAGTACGTC.

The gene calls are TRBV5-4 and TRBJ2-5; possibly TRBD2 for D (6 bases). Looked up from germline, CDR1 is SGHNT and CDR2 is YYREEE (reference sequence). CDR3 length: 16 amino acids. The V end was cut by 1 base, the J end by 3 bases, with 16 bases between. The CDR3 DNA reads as TGTGCCAGCAGCTTGCAATACGGAGCTAGCGAAGAGACCCAGTACTTC. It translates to CASSLQYGASEETQYF. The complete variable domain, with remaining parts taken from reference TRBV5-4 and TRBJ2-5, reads ETGVTQSPTHLIKTRGQQVTLRCSSQSGHNTVSWYQQALGQGPQFIFQYYREEENGRGNFPPRFSGLQFPNYSSELNVNALELDDSALYLCASSLQYGASEETQYFGPGTRLLVL.

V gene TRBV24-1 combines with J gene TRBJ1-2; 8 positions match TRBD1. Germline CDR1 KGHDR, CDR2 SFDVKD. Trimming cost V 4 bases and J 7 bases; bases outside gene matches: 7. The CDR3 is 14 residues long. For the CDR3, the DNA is TGTGCCACCAGTGAGAGGACAGGGATTCTTGGCTACACCTTC. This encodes CATSERTGILGYTF.

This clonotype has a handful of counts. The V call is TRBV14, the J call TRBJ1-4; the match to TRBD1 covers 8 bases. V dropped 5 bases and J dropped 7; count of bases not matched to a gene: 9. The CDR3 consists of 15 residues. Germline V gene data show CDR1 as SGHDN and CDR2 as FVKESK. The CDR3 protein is CASSAKRDRGEKLFF. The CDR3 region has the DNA TGTGCCAGCAGCGCTAAACGAGACAGGGGTGAAAAACTGTTTTTT.

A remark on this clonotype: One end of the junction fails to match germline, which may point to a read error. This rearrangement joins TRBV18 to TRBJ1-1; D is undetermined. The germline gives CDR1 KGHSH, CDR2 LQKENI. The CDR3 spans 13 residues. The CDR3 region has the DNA TGTGCCAGCTCACCTACAGAGAACACTAAAGCTTTCTTT. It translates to CASSPTENTKAFF. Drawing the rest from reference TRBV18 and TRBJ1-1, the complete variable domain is NAGVMQNPRHLVRRRGQEARLRCSPMKGHSHVYWYRQLPEEGLKFMVYLQKENIIDESGMPKERFSAEFPKEGPSILRIQQVVRGDSAAYFCASSPTENTKAFFGQGTRLTVV.

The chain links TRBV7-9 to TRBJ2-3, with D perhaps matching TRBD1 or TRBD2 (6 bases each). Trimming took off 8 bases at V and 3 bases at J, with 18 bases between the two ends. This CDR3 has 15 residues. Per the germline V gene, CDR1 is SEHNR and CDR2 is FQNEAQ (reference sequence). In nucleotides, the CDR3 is TGTGCCAGCCACCTGACAGGTGGGGGGACAGATACGCAGTATTTT. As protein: CASHLTGGGTDTQYF. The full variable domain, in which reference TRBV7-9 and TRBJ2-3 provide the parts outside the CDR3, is DTGVSQNPRHKITKRGQNVTFRCDPISEHNRLYWYRQTLGQGPEFLTYFQNEAQLEKSRLLSDRFSAERPKGSFSTLEIQRTEQGDSAMYLCASHLTGGGTDTQYFGPGTRLTVL.

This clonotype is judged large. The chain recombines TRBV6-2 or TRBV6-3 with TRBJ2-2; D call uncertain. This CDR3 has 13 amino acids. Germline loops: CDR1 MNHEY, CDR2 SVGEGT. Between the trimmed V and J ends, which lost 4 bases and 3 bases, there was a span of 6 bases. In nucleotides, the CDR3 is TGTGCCAGCAGTTTGGATTACACCGGGGAGCTGTTTTTT. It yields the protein CASSLDYTGELFF.